This T cell receptor beta chain appears in the sequencing data of a study of patients and donors after allogeneic stem cell transplantation. The CDR3 is made up of 14 amino acids. Trimming took off 1 base at V and 1 base at J, with 10 bases between the two ends. Per germline, CDR1 DFQATT and CDR2 SNEGSKA (reference sequence). TCRdb used MiXCR to reprocess the RT-PCR reads, holding one entry per CDR3 protein. The sample holds some 20,000 distinct CDR3 sequences, roughly 30% seen once. The chain links TRBV20-1 to TRBJ1-1; D call uncertain. The source of this sequence is a human donor who was either an allogeneic HSCT recipient or a stem cell or donor lymphocyte infusion donor (not recorded which). It is not recorded whose cells these are; they may come from a transplant donor. The sequencing input was blood, either unsorted or a sorted T cell fraction (not recorded which). CDR3 in DNA: TGCAGTGCTAGAGGAGAATACGGGAACACTGAAGCTTTCTTT. Amino acids: CSARGEYGNTEAFF.